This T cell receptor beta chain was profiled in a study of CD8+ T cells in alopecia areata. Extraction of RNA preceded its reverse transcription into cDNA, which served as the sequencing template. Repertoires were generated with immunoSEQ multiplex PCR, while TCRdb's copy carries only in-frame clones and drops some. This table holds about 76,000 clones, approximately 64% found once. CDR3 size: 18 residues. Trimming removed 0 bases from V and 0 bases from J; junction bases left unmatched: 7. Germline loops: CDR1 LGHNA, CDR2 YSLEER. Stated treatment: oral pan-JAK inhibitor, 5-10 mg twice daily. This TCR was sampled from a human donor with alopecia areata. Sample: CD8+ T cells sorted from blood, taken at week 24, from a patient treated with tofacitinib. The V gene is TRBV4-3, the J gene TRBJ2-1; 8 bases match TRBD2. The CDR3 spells CASSQDDSGGSSYNEQFF. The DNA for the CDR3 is TGCGCCAGCAGCCAAGATGATTCGGGAGGGAGCTCCTACAATGAGCAGTTCTTC.